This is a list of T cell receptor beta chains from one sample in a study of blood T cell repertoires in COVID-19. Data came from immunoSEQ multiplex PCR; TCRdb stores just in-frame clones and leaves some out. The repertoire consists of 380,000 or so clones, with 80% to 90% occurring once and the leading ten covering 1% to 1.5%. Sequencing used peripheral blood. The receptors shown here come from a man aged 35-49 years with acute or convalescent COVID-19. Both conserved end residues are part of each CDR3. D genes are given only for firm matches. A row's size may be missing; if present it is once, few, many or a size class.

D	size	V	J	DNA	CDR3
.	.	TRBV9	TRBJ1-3	TGTGCCAGCAGCGTAGCGGAGGGGAGCTCTGGAAACACCATATATTTT	CASSVAEGSSGNTIYF
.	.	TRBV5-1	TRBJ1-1	TGCGCCAGCAGCCGAGGAGGCGAGCTCGCTGAAGCTTTCTTT	CASSRGGELAEAFF
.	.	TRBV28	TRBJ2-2	TGTGCCAGCACGCACGGGGGGAACACCGGGGAGCTGTTTTTT	CASTHGGNTGELFF
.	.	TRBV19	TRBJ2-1	TGTGCCAGTAGTATATACGGGAATGAGCAGTTCTTC	CASSIYGNEQFF
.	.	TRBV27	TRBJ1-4	TGTGCCAGCAGTCCCCTCGGGGGGCTGGCTAATGAAAAACTGTTTTTT	CASSPLGGLANEKLFF
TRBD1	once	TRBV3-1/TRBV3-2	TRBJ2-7	TGTGCCAGCAGACTTCGGACAGGGGGAGAGACCTACGAGCAGTACTTC	CASRLRTGGETYEQYF
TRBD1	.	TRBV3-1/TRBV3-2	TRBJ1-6	TGTGCCAGCAGCCAGCCCGGGACAGGGGATTCACCCCTCCACTTT	CASSQPGTGDSPLHF
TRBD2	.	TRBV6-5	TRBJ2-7	TGTGCCAGCAGTCGGACTAGCGGGAGCTCCTACGAGCAGTACTTC	CASSRTSGSSYEQYF
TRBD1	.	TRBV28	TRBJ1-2	TGTGCCAGCACCGATCCCGGGACAGAACGATATGGCTACACCTTC	CASTDPGTERYGYTF
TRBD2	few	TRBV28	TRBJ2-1	TGTGCCAGCACCGAGCGGGAGATTACCTACAATGAGCAGTTCTTC	CASTEREITYNEQFF
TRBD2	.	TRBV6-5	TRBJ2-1	TGTGCCAGCAGTTACTCTGGGCGGGGGGGCTACAATGAGCAGTTCTTC	CASSYSGRGGYNEQFF
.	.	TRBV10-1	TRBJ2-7	TGCGCCAGCAGTGAGTCGAATGCGGTGGGCGAGCAGTACTTC	CASSESNAVGEQYF
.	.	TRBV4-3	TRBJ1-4	TGCGCCAGCAGCCAAGATTCTGGGGCAAATGAAAAACTGTTTTTT	CASSQDSGANEKLFF
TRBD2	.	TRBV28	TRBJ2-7	TGTGCCAGCAGTCCCGGGACTAGCTCTCGAGAGCAGTACTTC	CASSPGTSSREQYF
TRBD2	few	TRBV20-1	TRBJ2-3	TGCAGTGCTAGTATCCCTAGCGGGGGGTCCGGGGACACAGATACGCAGTATTTT	CSASIPSGGSGDTDTQYF
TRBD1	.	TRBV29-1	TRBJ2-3	TGCAGCGTCGCTCAACAGGGGAACACAGATACGCAGTATTTT	CSVAQQGNTDTQYF
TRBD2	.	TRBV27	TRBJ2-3	TGTGCCAGCAGGAGGGGACTAGCGTATAGCACAGATACGCAGTATTTT	CASRRGLAYSTDTQYF
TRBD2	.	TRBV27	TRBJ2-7	TGTGCCAGCAGTTTGGGAGGGGAGCAGTACTTC	CASSLGGEQYF
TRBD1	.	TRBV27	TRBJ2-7	TGTGCCAGCAGTTTAAGGGACAGGGGGGGCTACGAGCAGTACTTC	CASSLRDRGGYEQYF
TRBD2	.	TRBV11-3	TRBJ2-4	TGTGCCAGCAGCTTAGATAGAGGGACTAGCGGGACCAAAAACATTCAGTACTTC	CASSLDRGTSGTKNIQYF
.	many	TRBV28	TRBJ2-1	TGTGCCAGCAGTTTAGCGCCTTACAATGAGCAGTTCTTC	CASSLAPYNEQFF
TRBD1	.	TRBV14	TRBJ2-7	TGTGCCAGCAGCCAATTACAGGGGGCCCCCTACGAGCAGTACTTC	CASSQLQGAPYEQYF
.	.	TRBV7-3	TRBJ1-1	TGTGCCAGCAGCTTAAATGGGGGGTTCACTGAAGCTTTCTTT	CASSLNGGFTEAFF
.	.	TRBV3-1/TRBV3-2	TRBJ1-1	TGTGCCAGCAGCCAAGAAGAGAGGGTCTCTGAAGCTTTCTTT	CASSQEERVSEAFF
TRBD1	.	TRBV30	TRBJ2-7	TGTGCCTGGAGTATACAGGGGCCTGGGGAGCAGTACTTC	CAWSIQGPGEQYF
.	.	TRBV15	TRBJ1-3	TGTGCCACCAGGGGAGGAGCCTCTGGAAACACCATATATTTT	CATRGGASGNTIYF
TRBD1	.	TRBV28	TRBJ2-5	TGTGCCAGCAGTTTCCAGACAGGGGGAGAAGAGACCCAGTACTTC	CASSFQTGGEETQYF
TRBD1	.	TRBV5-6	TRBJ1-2	TGTGCCAGCAGCTTCACAGGACAGGTACCCTATGGCTACACCTTC	CASSFTGQVPYGYTF
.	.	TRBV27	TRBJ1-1	TGTGCCAGCAGTTTATCGAACTTTGGCTTTCGGAGCCGGAGGACTGAAGCTTTCTTT	CASSLSNFGFRSRRTEAFF
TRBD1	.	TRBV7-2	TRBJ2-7	TGTGCCAGCAGCCAGCAGGGCCAGGGGGCTAAGTCGTACTTC	CASSQQGQGAKSYF
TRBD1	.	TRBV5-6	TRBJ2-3	TGTGCCAGCAGCCTGGGGATCAGGGGGAGTACAGATACGCAGTATTTT	CASSLGIRGSTDTQYF
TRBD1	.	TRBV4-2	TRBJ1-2	TGTGCCAGCAGCCAAGAAGGGGCAGGGGGCAGCTATGGCTACACCTTC	CASSQEGAGGSYGYTF
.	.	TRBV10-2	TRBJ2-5	TGCGCCAGCAGTGAGTTACAGTTTGAGACCCAGTACTTC	CASSELQFETQYF
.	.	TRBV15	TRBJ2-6	TGTGCCACCAGCAGATCCAGCGCTGGGGCCAACGTCCTGACTTTC	CATSRSSAGANVLTF
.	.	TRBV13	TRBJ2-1	TGTGCCAGCAGCCCCCTGACAGGCGGGGAGCAGTTCTTC	CASSPLTGGEQFF
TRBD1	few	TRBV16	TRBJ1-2	TGTGCCAGCAGCCAATCAGGGACAGTGATCAACTATGGCTACACCTTC	CASSQSGTVINYGYTF
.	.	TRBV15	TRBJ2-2	TGTGCCACCAGCAGAGAGGAGGGACTGAACACCGGGGAGCTGTTTTTT	CATSREEGLNTGELFF
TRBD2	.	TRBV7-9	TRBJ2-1	TGTGCCAGGGGCGGGAGGGATGGCTACAATGAGCAGTTCTTC	CARGGRDGYNEQFF
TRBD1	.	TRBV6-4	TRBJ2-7	TGTGCCAGCACGGACAGGGGATTTGCGCAGTACTTC	CASTDRGFAQYF
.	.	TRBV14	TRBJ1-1	TGTGCCAGCAGCCTTCCACCTGACAGTCGTGGAACTGAAGCTTTCTTT	CASSLPPDSRGTEAFF
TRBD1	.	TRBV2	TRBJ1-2	TGTGCCAGCAGTCTGGACTCAGGGACAGCTAACTATGGCTACACCTTC	CASSLDSGTANYGYTF
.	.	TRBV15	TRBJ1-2	TGTGCCACCAGCTGGAGCCCCGGGGGGGGCTACACCTTC	CATSWSPGGGYTF